This TCR beta chain was recovered during a study of cytomegalovirus exposure and HLA in healthy donors. V trimming: 0 bases; J trimming: 8 bases; junction bases outside the gene matches: 7. The V gene's germline CDR1 is MNHEY and CDR2 SVGAGI. CDR3 size: 15 residues. Use of 60 Vbeta and 13 Jbeta primers characterized the PCR. TCRdb's copy holds only in-frame clones and misses some; the assay was immunoSEQ multiplex PCR. Of 150,000 to 200,000 clones detected, 55% to 65% appear once; the ten largest clones hold around 3.2%. This clone was picked up a small number of times. J is TRBJ2-1 and V is TRBV6-5, with 7 bases fitting TRBD2. The source is a man aged 35-49 years in good health and CMV-seronegative. The sample taken for sequencing was PBMCs. CDR3 in DNA: TGTGCCAGCAGTTACTCGAGGGAGGGATACGATGAGCAGTTCTTC. It encodes CASSYSREGYDEQFF.